This T cell receptor beta chain was identified in a study of T cells after yellow fever vaccination. For the study at large: Fractions containing few cells were prepared with SMART-Seq v4 Ultra Low Input.

Production of TCR cDNA was by 5'RACE template switching, which also added a universal primer site and UMIs. Using its own MiXCR run on the 5' RACE reads, TCRdb lists one record per CDR3 protein. Of roughly 63,000 distinct CDR3 sequences detected, 7.4% appear once; the ten largest clones hold 30% to 45%. Broader study findings: High-abundance clonotypes from the bulk population could contaminate FACS-sorted repertoires. Subsequent to the booster, the majority of primary-vaccination clones reappeared (96% CD4, about 90% CD8).

This clonotype was recorded at least ten times. The antigen remains unidentified. The sequence was obtained from a man aged 25 to 40 who received the YFV17D yellow fever vaccine. This material consisted of CD8+ T cells sorted from PBMCs, taken 15 days after the yellow fever booster vaccination.

CDR3 coding DNA: TGTGCCAGCAGCTTAGGCCGGGAGACATACAATGAGCAGTTCTTC. This codes for CASSLGRETYNEQFF. The genes are TRBV7-2 and TRBJ2-1; D may be TRBD2 (6 bases). The germline gives CDR1 SGHTA, CDR2 FQGNSA. This CDR3 has 15 amino acids. With 1 base removed from V and 4 bases from J, the gap between germline ends came to 11 bases.